The 31 T cell receptor beta chains given below trace back to one sample, sequenced in a study of blood T cell repertoires in COVID-19. Profiling relied on immunoSEQ multiplex PCR, and the TCRdb table lists in-frame clones only, not all of them. The sample contains some 300,000 clones, 88% of which appear only once. The sequencing input was PBMCs or T cells enriched from blood (not recorded which). These receptors were obtained from a woman aged 25 to 39 who had recovered from COVID-19.

The chain is built from TRBV6-5 and TRBJ1-2; D unclear. The V end lost 5 bases, the J end lost 6 bases, and 10 bases lay between the germline ends. The CDR3 is made up of 12 amino acids. Germline V gene data show CDR1 as MNHEY and CDR2 as SVGAGI. The CDR3 nucleotides are TGTGCCAGCAGTCCCGACTCCAATGGCTACACCTTC. This encodes CASSPDSNGYTF.

V usage is TRBV30 and J usage is TRBJ2-7; TRBD1 aligns across 11 bases. The CDR3 is made up of 13 amino acids. The junction had 1 base not matched to a gene; V was cut back by 3 bases and J by 3 bases. Looked up from germline, CDR1 is GTSNPN and CDR2 is SVGIG (reference sequence). DNA of the CDR3: TGTGCCTGGAGAGGGACAGGGGGCTACGAGCAGTACTTC. Its protein product is CAWRGTGGYEQYF.

The rearrangement joins TRBV27 to TRBJ2-5, with D tentatively TRBD1 (5 bases). The germline CDR1 and CDR2 sequences are MNHEY and SMNVEV (reference sequence). This CDR3 contains 15 residues. Trimming stripped 2 bases from V and 5 bases from J, with 15 bases between. CDR3 nucleotides: TGTGCCAGCAGTTTAGCTGGGGCGCAAACGGAGACCCAGTACTTC. It codes for CASSLAGAQTETQYF.

The gene calls are TRBV30 and TRBJ2-7; D possibly uses TRBD1 or TRBD2 (5 bases each). CDR1 and CDR2 (germline): GTSNPN, SVGIG (reference sequence). V was cut by 8 bases and J by 4 bases, with 9 bases left in between. The CDR3 length is 10 residues. In DNA form, the CDR3 reads TGTGCCGGGGGAGCTTACGAGCAGTACTTC. Protein product: CAGGAYEQYF.

The rearrangement uses TRBV2 and TRBJ1-1, with 7 bases aligning to TRBD1. V lost 4 bases to trimming and J lost 6 bases; unmatched junction nucleotides: 2. Germline V gene lookup returns CDR1 SNHLY and CDR2 FYNNEI. The CDR3 length is 12 residues. The CDR3 nucleotides are TGTGCCAGCAGTGGACAGGGCCCTGAAGCTTTCTTT. As protein: CASSGQGPEAFF. The full variable domain, completed using reference TRBV2 and TRBJ1-1, is EPEVTQTPSHQVTQMGQEVILRCVPISNHLYFYWYRQILGQKVEFLVSFYNNEISEKSEIFDDQFSVERPDGSNFTLKIRSTKLEDSAMYFCASSGQGPEAFFGQGTRLTVV.

The chain has TRBV24-1 and TRBJ2-3; TRBD2 aligns across 8 bases. V dropped 7 bases and J dropped 2; count of bases not matched to a gene: 16. CDR1 is KGHDR, CDR2 SFDVKD, per germline. CDR3 length: 18 amino acids. CDR3 nucleotides: TGTGCCACCAGGCCCAATCCGACTAGCGAGACTTACACAGATACGCAGTATTTT. The encoded protein is CATRPNPTSETYTDTQYF.

The rearrangement uses TRBV3-1 (or the pseudogene TRBV3-2) and TRBJ2-7; weak D call: TRBD2 (6 bases). Germline CDR1 and CDR2: LGHDT and YNNKEL (reference sequence). Trimming took 1 base from V and 2 from J, leaving 12 bases between them. This CDR3 spans 15 amino acids. The CDR3 DNA is TGTGCCAGCAGCCAAGTTACGGAGGGCCCCTACGAGCAGTACTTC. Translated: CASSQVTEGPYEQYF.

V gene TRBV6-5 combines with J gene TRBJ2-7; D not resolved. The germline V gene encodes CDR1 MNHEY and CDR2 SVGAGI. The CDR3 runs 15 residues. V dropped 1 base and J dropped 0 bases, with 10 bases sitting between them. The CDR3 region has the DNA TGTGCCAGCAGTTACTTCCAGGCAAGCTCCTACGAGCAGTACTTC. Encoded protein: CASSYFQASSYEQYF.

The table lists this clone with a count of one. The chain couples TRBV7-3 to TRBJ2-2; D may be TRBD1 (5 bases). Germline V gene sequence: CDR1 SGHTA, CDR2 FQGTGA. V lost 2 bases and J lost 5, with 12 bases in between. The CDR3 runs 15 residues. CDR3 amino acids: CASSLAREGTGELFF. Written as DNA, the CDR3 is TGTGCCAGCAGCTTAGCCAGGGAAGGTACCGGGGAGCTGTTTTTT.

The table lists this clone with a count of one. J is TRBJ2-1 and V is TRBV9; 8 bases match TRBD2. This CDR3 region has 17 residues. The J segment lost 3 bases and the V segment lost 4 bases, leaving 12 bases of the junction unmatched. Germline-derived CDR1 and CDR2 are SGDLS and YYNGEE. As DNA, the CDR3 is TGTGCCAGCAGCCTACAAGGCGGGGGGCCGTTCTACAATGAGCAGTTCTTC. Translating gives CASSLQGGGPFYNEQFF.

V is TRBV18 and J is TRBJ2-5; 8 bases match TRBD2. Germline-derived CDR1 and CDR2 are KGHSH and LQKENI. Trimming removed 3 bases from V and 2 bases from J; junction bases left unmatched: 2. The CDR3 contains 14 residues. The CDR3 region has the DNA TGTGCCAGCTCACCGGGACTAGAACAAGAGACCCAGTACTTC. The encoded protein is CASSPGLEQETQYF.

This clone was seen a single time. The chain combines TRBV20-1 with TRBJ2-7; 10 bases fit TRBD1. Trimming at V came to 3 bases and at J to 5 bases, leaving 7 bases not matched to a gene. The CDR3 has 14 residues. Looked up from germline, CDR1 is DFQATT and CDR2 is SNEGSKA (reference sequence). CDR3 in DNA: TGCAGTGCTAGTGGCGGGACAGGGGCTCACGAGCAGTACTTC. This encodes CSASGGTGAHEQYF.

V is TRBV27 and J is TRBJ1-1; D unclear. Per the germline V gene, CDR1 is MNHEY and CDR2 is SMNVEV (reference sequence). V gave up 4 bases and J gave up 7 bases, with 13 bases separating them. The CDR3 contains 13 residues. The CDR3 loop reads CASSSSLAGEAFF. In DNA, the CDR3 is TGTGCCAGCAGTTCCTCCTTGGCTGGTGAAGCTTTCTTT.

The chain links TRBV10-3 to TRBJ1-2; TRBD1 aligns across 7 bases. Germline-derived CDR1 and CDR2 are ENHRY and SYGVKD. CDR3 length equals 11 residues. Losses at the gene ends were 10 bases for V and 5 bases for J; bases not matched to a gene: 4. This chain's CDR3 is CATAQGYGYTF. In DNA, the CDR3 is TGTGCCACCGCACAGGGGTATGGCTACACCTTC.

The chain uses TRBV9 and TRBJ1-1; possibly TRBD1 for D (5 bases). The length of the CDR3 is 15 residues. Germline assignment: CDR1 SGDLS and CDR2 YYNGEE. Trimming pared 4 bases from V and 1 base from J, leaving 14 bases between. The chain's CDR3 is CASSPWGGGNTEAFF. DNA for the CDR3: TGTGCCAGCAGCCCGTGGGGGGGTGGGAACACTGAAGCTTTCTTT.

This clone was recorded at least ten times. The V call is TRBV14, the J call TRBJ1-4; maybe TRBD1 (5 bases). This CDR3 contains 12 residues. From germline, CDR1 is SGHDN and CDR2 FVKESK. Trimming took off 4 bases at V and 8 bases at J, with 8 bases between the two ends. The CDR3, as DNA: TGTGCCAGCAGCCCTAAGGGGGAAAAACTGTTTTTT. This encodes CASSPKGEKLFF. The full variable domain, its missing parts supplied by reference TRBV14 and TRBJ1-4, is EAGVTQFPSHSVIEKGQTVTLRCDPISGHDNLYWYRRVMGKEIKFLLHFVKESKQDESGMPNNRFLAERTGGTYSTLKVQPAELEDSGVYFCASSPKGEKLFFGSGTQLSVL.

The rearrangement links TRBV19 to TRBJ2-5; TRBD2 agrees at 13 bases. The ends lost 5 bases at V and 3 bases at J; junction bases unmatched: 6. Germline V lookup: CDR1 LNHDA, CDR2 SQIVND (reference sequence). The CDR3 runs 16 residues. The CDR3 bases are TGTGCCAGTAGTGTTCCGGGACTAGCGGGGAAAGAGACCCAGTACTTC. Translated: CASSVPGLAGKETQYF.

The V and J genes are TRBV11-1 and TRBJ2-7; D not certain. The CDR3 runs 14 residues. CDR1 is SGHAT, CDR2 FQDESV, per germline (reference sequence). Trimming left V 5 bases short and J 0 bases short, with 11 bases between. The CDR3, as DNA: TGTGCCAGCAGCCCTCGGGTCAGCTCCTACGAGCAGTACTTC. Its translation is CASSPRVSSYEQYF.

A remark on this clone: The junction departs from the called germline gene at one end, perhaps through a read error. The V call is TRBV11-3, the J call TRBJ2-1; 14 nucleotides match TRBD2. Germline V gene lookup returns CDR1 SGHNT and CDR2 YENEEA. CDR3 length: 12 residues. The CDR3 is CASSPTSGGALF. Written as DNA, the CDR3 is TGTGCCAGCAGCCCGACTAGCGGGGGGGCGCTCTTC. The complete variable domain, with remaining parts taken from reference TRBV11-3 and TRBJ2-1, reads EAGVVQSPRYKIIEKKQPVAFWCNPISGHNTLYWYLQNLGQGPELLIRYENEEAVDDSQLPKDRFSAERLKGVDSTLKIQPAELGDSAVYLCASSPTSGGALFGPGTRLTVL.

The rearrangement joins TRBV19 to TRBJ1-2; TRBD1 matches 9 bases. Germline assignment: CDR1 LNHDA and CDR2 SQIVND (reference sequence). With 5 bases clipped from V and 5 bases from J, the junction kept 6 bases outside the gene matches. This CDR3 spans 14 amino acids. Written as DNA, the CDR3 is TGTGCCAGTAGTGCTACAGGGGGCCGGTATGGCTACACCTTC. Encoded protein: CASSATGGRYGYTF.

The chain is built from TRBV18 and TRBJ1-4; no clear D gene. The CDR3 contains 14 residues. Trimming removed 6 bases at V and 6 bases at J, with 14 bases between. CDR1 is KGHSH, CDR2 LQKENI, per germline. CDR3 DNA: TGTGCCAGCTCGCCGGAGAATCTGGATGAAAAACTGTTTTTT. It encodes CASSPENLDEKLFF.

The CDR3 spells CASSEAGEIQETQYF. The CDR3 DNA reads as TGCGCCAGCAGTGAGGCGGGGGAAATCCAAGAGACCCAGTACTTC. V and J are TRBV10-1 and TRBJ2-5; TRBD2 matches 7 bases. CDR1 and CDR2 (germline): WNHNN, SYGVQD (reference sequence). This CDR3 is built from 15 residues. With V trimmed by 2 bases and J by 1 base, 4 bases remained unmatched.

The V call is TRBV2, the J call TRBJ2-7; D unclear. Per germline, CDR1 SNHLY and CDR2 FYNNEI. V gave up 6 bases and J gave up 0 bases, with 3 bases separating them. This CDR3 has 11 residues. The CDR3 coding sequence is TGTGCCAGCAGCAACTCCTACGAGCAGTACTTC. Translated, it gives CASSNSYEQYF.

The chain carries TRBV6-5 and TRBJ1-1; D gene unclear. Germline loops: CDR1 MNHEY, CDR2 SVGAGI. Trimming left V 6 bases short and J 0 bases short, with 14 bases between. The CDR3 runs 15 residues. CDR3 loop: CASRGAGRMNTEAFF. CDR3 sequence (DNA): TGTGCCAGCAGAGGCGCGGGCCGGATGAACACTGAAGCTTTCTTT.

The chain is built from TRBV30 and TRBJ1-4; a weak D match, TRBD1 (5 bases). The V and J ends lost 2 bases and 5 bases respectively, with 15 bases between them. In germline, CDR1 is GTSNPN, CDR2 SVGIG (reference sequence). This CDR3 is built from 15 residues. The CDR3 loop is CAWSRKGALNEKLFF. DNA for the CDR3: TGTGCCTGGAGTAGGAAAGGGGCACTAAATGAAAAACTGTTTTTT.

The V call is TRBV5-1, the J call TRBJ1-2; D is possibly TRBD1 (5 bases). Germline loops: CDR1 SGHRS, CDR2 YFSETQ. The ends were cut back, 7 bases at V and 7 bases at J, with 23 bases in the middle. The CDR3 length is 15 residues. CDR3: CASRVGGSPRGGYTF. CDR3 nucleotides: TGCGCCAGCCGGGTCGGGGGAAGCCCGCGGGGTGGCTACACCTTC. Full variable domain (remainder filled in from reference TRBV5-1 and TRBJ1-2): KAGVTQTPRYLIKTRGQQVTLSCSPISGHRSVSWYQQTPGQGLQFLFEYFSETQRNKGNFPGRFSGRQFSNSRSEMNVSTLELGDSALYLCASRVGGSPRGGYTFGSGTRLTVV.

The V gene is TRBV19, the J gene TRBJ2-3; TRBD1 matches 7 bases. Germline V gives CDR1 LNHDA, CDR2 SQIVND (reference sequence). J lost 6 bases, V lost 3 bases, and 12 bases had no gene match. The CDR3 totals 16 residues. The CDR3 protein is CASSIGTARTTDTQYF. CDR3 bases: TGTGCCAGTAGTATCGGGACAGCCCGGACCACGGATACGCAGTATTTT.

V gene TRBV19 combines with J gene TRBJ2-1; 8 bases match TRBD2. The CDR3 contains 17 residues. The V gene's germline CDR1 is LNHDA and CDR2 SQIVND (reference sequence). Trimming removed 6 bases from V and 5 bases from J; junction bases left unmatched: 15. CDR3 amino acids: CASSPQATSGPHNEQFF. The CDR3 DNA follows: TGTGCCAGTAGCCCGCAAGCTACTAGCGGCCCCCACAATGAGCAGTTCTTC. Supplemented by reference TRBV19 and TRBJ2-1, the full variable domain reads DGGITQSPKYLFRKEGQNVTLSCEQNLNHDAMYWYRQDPGQGLRLIYYSQIVNDFQKGDIAEGYSVSREKKESFPLTVTSAQKNPTAFYLCASSPQATSGPHNEQFFGPGTRLTVL.

The chain employs TRBV4-1 and TRBJ2-3; D is uncertain. Germline V CDR1 and CDR2: MGHRA, YSYEKL. V shed 3 bases and J shed 6 bases, with 7 bases lying between them. The CDR3 consists of 12 residues. DNA for the CDR3: TGCGCCAGCAGCCAGCGACTTGATACGCAGTATTTT. It translates to CASSQRLDTQYF.

The chain employs TRBV4-3 and TRBJ2-4; D might be TRBD2 (6 bases). The germline CDR1 and CDR2 sequences are LGHNA and YSLEER. V lost 1 base to trimming and J lost 3 bases, with 10 bases between them. The CDR3 consists of 15 residues. CDR3: CASSQAMRGKNIQYF. DNA of the CDR3: TGCGCCAGCAGCCAAGCGATGCGGGGCAAAAACATTCAGTACTTC.

The V gene is TRBV7-9, the J gene TRBJ1-5; no firm D call. Per germline, CDR1 SEHNR and CDR2 FQNEAQ (reference sequence). V lost 11 bases, J lost 0 bases, and 14 bases lay in between. This CDR3 has 14 residues. The CDR3 DNA reads TGTGCCGCGGGCCGTACCGATAGCAATCAGCCCCAGCATTTT. Translated, it gives CAAGRTDSNQPQHF.